This is a list of T cell receptor beta chains from one sample in a study of cytomegalovirus exposure and HLA in healthy donors. The protocol was immunoSEQ multiplex PCR, while the TCRdb copy is restricted to in-frame clones and leaves out a portion. The sample yields tens of thousands of clones, 65% to 85% seen once. Sequenced: PBMCs. The origin of the receptors is a girl aged 2 to 9 in good health and CMV-seropositive. Both conserved end residues are part of each CDR3. A D gene is named only where the DNA matches it firmly. Size values are once, few and many counts, or a class for expanded clones, and some rows have none.

v_call: TRBV6-1
j_call: TRBJ1-5
clone_size: few
d_call: NA
cdr3_nt: TGTGCCAGCACAACCTACCTCAGCAATCAGCCCCAGCATTTT
cdr3_aa: CASTTYLSNQPQHF

v_call: TRBV5-1
j_call: TRBJ1-1
clone_size: NA
d_call: NA
cdr3_nt: TGCGCCAGCAGCTTGGCTGGGGGCGCGATAATGGACACTGAAGCTTTCTTT
cdr3_aa: CASSLAGGAIMDTEAFF

v_call: TRBV7-8
j_call: TRBJ1-1
clone_size: NA
d_call: TRBD1
cdr3_nt: TGTGCCAGCAGGGACAGGGGAGTTGGAACTGAAGCTTTCTTT
cdr3_aa: CASRDRGVGTEAFF

v_call: TRBV30
j_call: TRBJ2-3
clone_size: NA
d_call: TRBD2
cdr3_nt: TGTGCCCGATCCCCCAGCGGGGCCGGTAAGATCACAGATACGCAGTATTTT
cdr3_aa: CARSPSGAGKITDTQYF

v_call: TRBV6-4
j_call: TRBJ2-1
clone_size: few
d_call: NA
cdr3_nt: TGTGCCAGCAGTGATAGGGGTGCGAGTTCCTACAATGAGCAGTTCTTC
cdr3_aa: CASSDRGASSYNEQFF

v_call: TRBV10-1
j_call: TRBJ2-1
clone_size: NA
d_call: NA
cdr3_nt: TGCGCCAGCAGTGTTGGGGGGAGGTCCATCAGGATCAATGAGCAGTTCTTC
cdr3_aa: CASSVGGRSIRINEQFF

v_call: TRBV6-5
j_call: TRBJ1-2
clone_size: NA
d_call: NA
cdr3_nt: TGTGCCAGCAGCCCAGACAGTCGAGGCTACACCTTC
cdr3_aa: CASSPDSRGYTF

v_call: TRBV15
j_call: TRBJ2-6
clone_size: NA
d_call: NA
cdr3_nt: TGTGCCACCAGCAGAGAACAGGGCTCTGGGGCCAACGTCCTGACTTTC
cdr3_aa: CATSREQGSGANVLTF

v_call: TRBV18
j_call: TRBJ1-1
clone_size: NA
d_call: NA
cdr3_nt: TGTGCCAGCTCACTCTCCGCCGCGGGTTCAGGTACTGAAGCTTTCTTT
cdr3_aa: CASSLSAAGSGTEAFF

v_call: TRBV5-1
j_call: TRBJ1-1
clone_size: NA
d_call: NA
cdr3_nt: TGCGCCAGCAGCCCCCCGGGATCCATCGGGACTGAAGCTTTCTTT
cdr3_aa: CASSPPGSIGTEAFF

v_call: TRBV30
j_call: TRBJ2-1
clone_size: NA
d_call: TRBD1
cdr3_nt: TGTGCCTGGGGAGGGTTTGGACAGGGCCGAGGCAATGAGCAGTTCTTC
cdr3_aa: CAWGGFGQGRGNEQFF

v_call: TRBV7-2
j_call: TRBJ2-1
clone_size: NA
d_call: NA
cdr3_nt: TGTGCCAGCAGCTTACCTACTTGGGCCAATGAGCAGTTCTTC
cdr3_aa: CASSLPTWANEQFF

v_call: TRBV30
j_call: TRBJ1-2
clone_size: NA
d_call: TRBD1
cdr3_nt: TGTGCCTGGAGTGTTCTCGGGACCGGGACAGGGAGGTACTATGGCTACACCTTC
cdr3_aa: CAWSVLGTGTGRYYGYTF

v_call: TRBV29-1
j_call: TRBJ1-2
clone_size: NA
d_call: TRBD1
cdr3_nt: TGCAGCGTTGTCTTAGGGACAGCAGACGGCTACACCTTC
cdr3_aa: CSVVLGTADGYTF

v_call: TRBV27
j_call: TRBJ1-1
clone_size: NA
d_call: NA
cdr3_nt: TGTGCCAGCAGTTTAGTACAGAACACTGAAGCTTTCTTT
cdr3_aa: CASSLVQNTEAFF

v_call: TRBV14
j_call: TRBJ1-1
clone_size: NA
d_call: NA
cdr3_nt: TGTGCCAGCAGCCGTGGACGGGGGGGCCATGCTTTCTTT
cdr3_aa: CASSRGRGGHAFF

v_call: TRBV6-1
j_call: TRBJ1-2
clone_size: once
d_call: NA
cdr3_nt: TGTGCCAGCAAGAGGCTCCCGGTCGGAGACTATGGCTACACCTTC
cdr3_aa: CASKRLPVGDYGYTF

v_call: TRBV7-9
j_call: TRBJ2-4
clone_size: once
d_call: NA
cdr3_nt: TGTGCCAGCAGCTTAGGTGGGACACCTAATCAAGGCAAAAACATTCAGTACTTC
cdr3_aa: CASSLGGTPNQGKNIQYF

v_call: TRBV27
j_call: TRBJ1-4
clone_size: NA
d_call: TRBD1
cdr3_nt: TGTGCCAGCAGTCCCAGGGGGCGAGGTGAAAAACTGTTTTTT
cdr3_aa: CASSPRGRGEKLFF

v_call: TRBV5-1
j_call: TRBJ1-1
clone_size: NA
d_call: NA
cdr3_nt: TGCGCCAGCAGGTCAGGGCTCGACACTGAAGCTTTCTTT
cdr3_aa: CASRSGLDTEAFF

v_call: TRBV4-1
j_call: TRBJ2-5
clone_size: NA
d_call: TRBD2
cdr3_nt: TGCGCCAGCAGGCCAACTAGCGGGGCGCTTCCGACCCAGTACTTC
cdr3_aa: CASRPTSGALPTQYF

v_call: TRBV10-3
j_call: TRBJ2-4
clone_size: NA
d_call: NA
cdr3_nt: TGTGCCATCAGTGAGGAGGGCAAAAACATTCAGTACTTC
cdr3_aa: CAISEEGKNIQYF

v_call: TRBV7-9
j_call: TRBJ2-3
clone_size: NA
d_call: NA
cdr3_nt: TGTGCCAGCAGCTTAGAACGGTCTTGGGGTAGCGCAGATACGCAGTATTTT
cdr3_aa: CASSLERSWGSADTQYF

v_call: TRBV29-1
j_call: TRBJ2-7
clone_size: NA
d_call: NA
cdr3_nt: TGCAGCGGGGGCAATGACGAGCAGTACTTC
cdr3_aa: CSGGNDEQYF

v_call: TRBV5-1
j_call: TRBJ1-1
clone_size: NA
d_call: NA
cdr3_nt: TGCGCCAGCAGCTTCGGGAACACAGGGTCTGGCACTGAAGCTTTCTTT
cdr3_aa: CASSFGNTGSGTEAFF

v_call: TRBV4-3
j_call: TRBJ2-7
clone_size: NA
d_call: NA
cdr3_nt: TGCGCCAGCAGCCAAGATCGGGCTAGCAGCTACGAGCAGTACTTC
cdr3_aa: CASSQDRASSYEQYF

v_call: TRBV6-4
j_call: TRBJ2-3
clone_size: few
d_call: TRBD2
cdr3_nt: TGTGCCAGCAGTGACTCAGCGGGAGCAGATACGCAGTATTTT
cdr3_aa: CASSDSAGADTQYF

v_call: TRBV7-2
j_call: TRBJ2-1
clone_size: once
d_call: TRBD2
cdr3_nt: TGTGCCAGCAGTTCTCCTTCGACTAGCGGGAGGGGTGAGCAGTTCTTC
cdr3_aa: CASSSPSTSGRGEQFF

v_call: TRBV28
j_call: TRBJ1-5
clone_size: NA
d_call: NA
cdr3_nt: TGTGCCAGCAGCGAGCCCCGGGGTCAGCCCCAGCATTTT
cdr3_aa: CASSEPRGQPQHF